The clone carrying this TCR beta chain turned up a few times. Its antigen is undetermined. Each CDR3 protein is one row after TCRdb ran MiXCR on the 5' RACE reads. The table lists some 20,000 distinct CDR3 sequences, 7% to 7.5% of them singletons. The CDR3 contains 15 residues. Between the trimmed V and J ends, which lost 6 bases and 1 base, there was a span of 13 bases. Germline assignment: CDR1 MNHEY and CDR2 SVGEGT. This entry is derived from a study of spatial heterogeneity in lung cancer. Study results and limitations: It was found that expanded intratumoral alpha and beta TCR counts tracked tumor mutation counts.

The time point here: sample taken at primary tumor resection. A total of around 72 untreated early-stage non-small cell lung cancer patients served as donors. This receptor was identified in a female donor with early-stage non-small cell lung cancer. This chain uses TRBV6-2 or TRBV6-3 with TRBJ2-4; D might be TRBD2 (5 bases). The specimen was lung tumor tissue, collected at surgery. The CDR3, as DNA: TGTGCCAGCAGCGTCCATGGGGAGGCCAAAAACATTCAGTACTTC. Its protein is CASSVHGEAKNIQYF.